This record covers a single T cell receptor (beta chain). Its recognized antigen is unknown. The input lacks base qualities; no much larger clone sits a single base away. This sample is drawn from a study of cytomegalovirus exposure and HLA in healthy donors (dated by TCRdb to the late 2010s). A note on the overall study: In an earlier analysis of approximately 500 of the donors, 276 Gb of sequence data and approximately 120 million unique TCR beta sequences from about 179 million T cells were reported. An early release covering over 500 HLA-typed donors comprised approximately 290 gigabases of sequencing data and around 80 million unique TCR sequences. The number of donors typed differed by locus, with about 629-630 for A, B, C, DRB1 and DQB1, roughly 520 for DQA1, 600 to 610 for DPA1, and 472 for DPB1. The later analysis used no new phenotypic data to find candidate immune exposures, relying instead on TCR beta sequences and their occurrence across donors. Besides the first cohort of roughly 640 subjects, a separate validation cohort made up of 90 to 150 different subjects was used. A handful of DR-DQ haplotypes were handled as single units for association and clustering because linkage in the cohort was strong. Donor age, sex, ethnicity and CMV serostatus were compiled alongside the repertoire data. To decide whether each TCR beta V gene segment behaved as functional or pseudogenic, an earlier analysis of 587 of the donors relied on high-throughput TCR beta sequencing. On average, around 200,000 unique TCR beta nucleotide sequences were sequenced per donor among 398 genotyped donors of the cohort, with about 17% of those sequences being non-productive. The study aimed to test whether cataloging public T cell receptors could reveal signatures of past pathogen exposure. Both class I and class II loci were covered by HLA typing, at four-digit resolution. High-throughput TCR immunosequencing, statistical association of individual TCRs with disease status, and machine learning were combined to predict cytomegalovirus infection status. Of the roughly 390 genotyped donors, roughly 76% were placed in the genetic ancestry cluster associated with self-reported Caucasian donors. In a later genetic analysis, genome-wide SNP genotypes for about three fifths of the roughly 670 donors were used, and that subset was treated as a discovery cohort. The study profiled the T cell repertoires of 500 to 800 subjects by immunosequencing and related them to cytomegalovirus serostatus. A later analysis re-analyzed previously published TCR beta repertoires from 550 to 700 donors and added high-resolution HLA genotyping to study TCR occurrence patterns. All discovery cohort repertoires had been generated using a single sequencing platform.

The cohort consisted of hundreds of healthy bone marrow donors. At the time of sampling, all cohort members were nominally healthy, though unrecorded immune exposures were likely present. The donor was CMV seropositive and was included in the group of about 290 seropositive cohort members. Each donor provided a peripheral blood sample, and peripheral blood mononuclear cells were used for TCR beta sequencing. Genomic DNA extraction from the blood cell samples was performed with the Qiagen DNeasy Blood Extraction Kit. Study-level results and caveats: In both the original and validation cohorts, the classifier was reported to diagnose cytomegalovirus status with high specificity and sensitivity. According to the authors, the approach could potentially be generalized to other disease states and immunological phenotypes. While some public TCRs were present in many individuals, most TCR sequences turned up only very rarely across donors. A later genetic analysis associated a missense DCLRE1C variant with V-gene and J-gene trimming of TCR beta chains, and an independent cohort replicated the association. Some IMGT-functional V segments, including TRBV6-2 and TRBV6-3, could not be told apart with the 87-base-pair reads, so those segments were excluded. According to a later analysis, most CMV-associated TCR beta chains appeared to be HLA-restricted, and the HLA associations seemed to be driven largely by CMV exposure. Compared with the roughly 670-donor mean, donors in an Asian-associated ancestry cluster had fewer N-insertions in productive TCRs, according to a later genetic analysis. At a false discovery rate of 0.05, a later analysis linked some 17,000 TCR beta sequences to specific HLA alleles. In a later analysis, HLA-associated TCR beta chains showed more clonal expansion and lower generation probabilities than non-associated chains that were equally common. A cluster of highly shared sequence variants was judged likely to represent a technical artifact of the sequencing pipeline. When HLA alleles, especially DR and DQ, strongly co-occurred, attributing TCR associations to individual alleles was difficult. Because HLA typing was missing for some donors at each locus, association tests included only the typed subset. In the study, 164 TCR beta chains were listed as associated with cytomegalovirus. CMV serostatus was the only immune exposure information available for the cohort. The presence/absence analyses assumed that sequencing depth was roughly uniform across donors, and that assumption may not be true. A further reported finding was that TCR beta sequences accurately predicted the HLA-A and HLA-B alleles for most subjects in the first cohort. Correlated functional status among segregating V segments might be attributable to linkage disequilibrium, but an unknown experimental factor could not be ruled out. In this cohort, only TCR beta chains were sequenced, and detectable features were limited by the absence of alpha or paired-chain data. In an earlier analysis of a few hundred of the donors, most TCR beta V segments were observed in productive rearrangements about 87% or about 30% of the time, broadly matching IMGT annotations. According to a later analysis, parvovirus B19, influenza, CMV and Epstein-Barr virus appeared linked to several top co-occurrence clusters. In a later analysis, the rate of TCR association differed among HLA loci, with DRB1 alleles having the most associated TCRs and HLA-C alleles having the fewest. In vitro tests confirmed that three of the cytomegalovirus-associated TCR beta chains recognize cytomegalovirus antigens. Because counts were too low, around 17 rarely observed V segments, including chromosome 9 orphons, were left out of the earlier analysis of some 600 of the donors.

The library was generated by the immunoSEQ multiplex PCR assay. For the multiplex PCR, a mixture combining 60 forward primers for TCR Vbeta segments and 13 reverse primers for TCR Jbeta segments was used. Amplification of the CDR3 region of rearranged TCR beta genes was performed with a multiplex PCR assay on genomic DNA. The Illumina HiSeq System was used to sequence the amplified TCR beta libraries as 87-base-pair reads. Concerning the study's data processing: A later analysis tallied tens of millions of unique TCR beta chains across the 666 repertoires, and approximately 12 million of those chains were shared by two or more donors. Raw reads were error-corrected and collapsed into unique sequences with a nearest-neighbor algorithm that merged closely related sequences to remove PCR and sequencing errors. To assign V, D and J gene segments, CDR3 sequences were aligned to IMGT reference sequences. Each retained sequence needed at least a six-nucleotide match to both a V gene segment and a J gene segment. A rearrangement was called productive if the CDR3 had no stop codons and remained in frame with V and J, and every other rearrangement was called non-productive. CDR3 was defined according to IMGT convention as the region running from the second conserved V-encoded cysteine to the conserved J-encoded phenylalanine. The earlier analysis of 500 to 600 of the donors excluded sequences that lacked an unambiguous match to a single V gene segment. In an earlier analysis of 587 of the donors, V segments were called functional above 56.7% productive rearrangements and were called segregating when the between-donor standard deviation exceeded 5%. A statistical classification framework was developed to diagnose cytomegalovirus status using the catalog of TCR beta chain sequences. A later analysis assigned V and J genes by comparing TCR nucleotide sequences with IMGT/GENE-DB human TR gene sequences. A later analysis assigned CDR3 sequences and most-parsimonious VDJ recombination scenarios with the TCRdist pipeline. In a later analysis, each TCR beta chain was defined by its CDR3 amino acid sequence together with its V-gene family, and reads lacking a unique V-gene family were excluded. As a way to deal with suspected cross-contamination and a sequencing artifact, a later analysis dropped 450 to 600 nucleotide sequences that were highly shared and had low generation probability. In a later analysis, a clonal expansion index for each public chain was calculated from normalized within-repertoire ranks of inferred template counts. A later analysis computed generation probabilities with a VDJ recombination model fitted to out-of-frame rearrangements, and checked the results against IGoR. In a later analysis, hypergeometric tests were used to score TCR-TCR, TCR-HLA and TCR-CMV co-occurrence, with a repertoire-size bias correction applied to TCR pairs. To estimate false discovery rates, a later analysis permuted the HLA or CMV assignments 20 times. In a later analysis, co-occurring TCRs were grouped using DBSCAN, with TCRdist sequence similarity added in when clustering inside HLA-allele-positive subsets. Repertoires with fewer than 30,000 or more than 120,000 public chains, plus five repertoires with anomalous nucleotide sharing, were excluded from co-occurrence clustering. TCRdb took over this immuneACCESS table, retaining in-frame rearrangements with V and J assigned. Such tables are incomplete; in checked studies, under half of the missing clones stem from an unresolved V gene, and the remainder is unexplained. The DNA gave D and trimming, while V, J and clone size come from that table. This sample gives some 150,000 clones in total; more than 80% of them show up just once. Approximately 4.2% of the sample belongs to the ten largest clones.

Per the germline V gene (reference sequence), LNHDA is the CDR1 and SQIVND is the CDR2. V trim: 2 bases; J trim: 5 bases; unmatched bases: 8. The CDR3 measures 15 amino acids from cysteine to phenylalanine. Just CDR3 DNA is preserved here, 45 bases in frame from base 1. This receptor chain uses TRBV19 and TRBJ1-2, and TRBD1 aligns with 7 junction nucleotides. Sequenced material: PBMCs. The TCR comes from a middle-aged woman in good health and CMV-seropositive. The encoded CDR3 is CASSIHEGGAYGYTF. The nucleotides read TGTGCCAGTAGTATACATGAAGGGGGCGCATATGGCTACACCTTC. Reference TRBV19 and TRBJ1-2 proteins supply the regions before and after the CDR3; the full variable domain is: DGGITQSPKYLFRKEGQNVTLSCEQNLNHDAMYWYRQDPGQGLRLIYYSQIVNDFQKGDIAEGYSVSREKKESFPLTVTSAQKNPTAFYLCASSIHEGGAYGYTFGSGTRLTVV.